The present T cell receptor beta chain was sequenced within a study of T-cell reconstitution after alpha-beta-depleted transplantation in children. Unique molecular identifiers tagged the TCRbeta library. TCRdb ran MiXCR on the PCR reads and lists one entry per CDR3 protein. The sample lists over 300,000 distinct CDR3 sequences; 10% were seen once. Points on this clonotype: A read error may be the cause here, since a much bigger clone is one base away.

The CDR3 has 17 amino acids. The germline V gene encodes CDR1 SGHDT and CDR2 YYEEEE. The V gene is TRBV5-6, the J gene TRBJ1-3, with D maybe TRBD1 (5 bases). The receptor was isolated from a human donor who donated a stem cell graft to a child with acute lymphoblastic leukemia. The input for sequencing was PBMCs from the stem cell graft donor, taken from the stem cell graft. CDR3 protein: CAISLFGAGASGNTIYF. The CDR3 region has the DNA TGTGCCATCAGCTTATTCGGGGCTGGGGCCTCTGGAAACACCATATATTTT.